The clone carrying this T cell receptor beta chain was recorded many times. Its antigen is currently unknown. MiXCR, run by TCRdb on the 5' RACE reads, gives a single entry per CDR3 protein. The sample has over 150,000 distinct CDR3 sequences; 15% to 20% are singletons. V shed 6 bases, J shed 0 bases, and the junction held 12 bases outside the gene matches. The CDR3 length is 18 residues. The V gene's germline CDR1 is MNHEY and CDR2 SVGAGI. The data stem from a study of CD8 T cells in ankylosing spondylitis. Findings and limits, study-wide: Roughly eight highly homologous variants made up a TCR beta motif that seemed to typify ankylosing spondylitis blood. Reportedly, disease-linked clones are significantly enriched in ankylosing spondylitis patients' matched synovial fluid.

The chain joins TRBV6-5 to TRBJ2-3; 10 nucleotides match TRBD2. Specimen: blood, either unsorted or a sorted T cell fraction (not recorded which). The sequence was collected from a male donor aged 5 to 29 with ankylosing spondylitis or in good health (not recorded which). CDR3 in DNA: TGTGCCAGCAGGCGGCGGCTAGCGGGAGAGACTAGCACAGATACGCAGTATTTT. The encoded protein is CASRRRLAGETSTDTQYF.